This T cell receptor (beta chain) was obtained from a study of blood T cell repertoires in COVID-19. Original data processing: Amplification with reference gene primers provided the estimates of nucleated cell counts. Using immunoSEQ multiplex PCR, the repertoire was profiled, and TCRdb retains in-frame clones only, with some absent. V and J calls and clone size follow that table, whereas D and trimming were derived from the DNA. The table records approximately 65,000 clones, around 85% of them present only once. This CDR3 contains 18 residues. V was shortened by 5 bases and J by 10 bases, with 27 bases between the two germline ends. The germline V gene encodes CDR1 SGHVS and CDR2 FQNEAQ.

The J gene is TRBJ1-6, the V gene TRBV7-8; D is perhaps TRBD1 (6 bases). This receptor was taken from a man aged 40-55 years with acute or convalescent COVID-19. The specimen was peripheral blood. The chain's CDR3 is CASSLISPGAGGHSPLHF. The CDR3, as DNA: TGTGCCAGCAGCCTAATATCTCCAGGGGCGGGCGGACACTCACCCCTCCACTTT.